In its sample, the clone carrying this TCR beta chain was seen a few times. Its antigen is unidentified. Germline-derived CDR1 and CDR2 are MGHRA and YSYEKL. Trimming shortened V by 1 base and J by 1 base, and 13 bases separated the two germline ends. The CDR3 has 16 residues. Amplification of TCR alpha and beta CDR3 regions from RNA used iRepertoire nested multiplex PCR. Using its own MiXCR run on the multiplex PCR reads, TCRdb lists one record per CDR3 protein. The table lists around 350,000 distinct CDR3 sequences, 41% of them singletons, with 12% in the top ten. This entry is derived from a study of glioma-infiltrating T cells. Whole-study context: Samples included WHO grade II oligodendrogliomas or astrocytomas and initial-diagnosis grade IV glioblastomas. Target coverage was roughly 4.5- to 10-fold for about a million blood T cells. Findings of the study overall: Signature shared blood CDR3 motifs were enriched in low-divergence and depleted in high-divergence patients. Tissue-blood divergence was below expectation in non-neoplastic patients, above in gliomas.

The sequenced sample was glioma tissue, nonneoplastic brain tissue, or PBMCs (not recorded which). The chain has TRBV4-1 and TRBJ1-1; D may be TRBD1 (6 bases). The source of this sequence is a human donor with low-grade glioma or glioblastoma, undergoing nonglioma brain surgery, or in good health (not recorded which). The CDR3 reads CASSQGPQDRNTEAFF. In DNA form, the CDR3 reads TGCGCCAGCAGCCAAGGCCCCCAGGACAGGAACACTGAAGCTTTCTTT.